This TCR beta chain was sequenced during a study of blood T cell repertoires in COVID-19. On the study more broadly: The samples span acute and convalescent COVID-19 from the United States, Italy and Spain. PBMCs, B-cell-depleted T cells, or T cells were the source of the cDNA or gDNA that made up the material.

Only in-frame clones appear in the TCRdb table, and some are missing; sequencing was by immunoSEQ multiplex PCR. The profile shows about 210,000 clones, about 86% of them singletons. The V gene lost 10 bases and the J gene lost 8 bases, with 12 bases spanning the gap. CDR1 and CDR2 from the germline V gene are LNHDA and SQIVND (reference sequence). The CDR3 runs to 11 residues. This receptor was taken from a woman in her thirties or forties in a cohort exposed to, infected with or recovered from COVID-19 (not recorded which). Source material: PBMCs or T cells enriched from blood (not recorded which). The V gene is TRBV19, the J gene TRBJ1-3, with unresolved D. CDR3 protein: CATMIGYTIYF. In DNA form, the CDR3 reads TGTGCCACCATGATCGGGTACACCATATATTTT.